These T cell receptor beta chains were read from a single sample in a study of graft-versus-host responses after intestinal transplantation. Profiled with immunoSEQ multiplex PCR; TCRdb holds only in-frame clones, not every one. The data show 60,000 or so clones, roughly 89% seen once. The sample consisted of PBMCs, taken roughly 120 days after intestinal transplantation. These receptors all stem from a human patient who received an intestinal transplant, so some T cells may come from the graft donor. The CDR3 runs from the conserved cysteine through the conserved F or W. The D gene is left open where the match is weak. Rows may omit the clone size; those that give it use once, few, many or a size class.

j_call,d_call,v_call,clone_size,cdr3_aa,cdr3_nt
TRBJ1-1,-,TRBV27,-,CASRDGLNTEAFF,TGTGCCAGCAGAGACGGTCTGAACACTGAAGCTTTCTTT
TRBJ2-2,TRBD2,TRBV28,once,CASSQPVTSGTGELFF,TGTGCCAGCAGTCAACCGGTGACTAGCGGCACCGGGGAGCTGTTTTTT
TRBJ2-2,-,TRBV10-3,-,CAIGDPNTGELFF,TGTGCCATCGGCGACCCCAACACCGGGGAGCTGTTTTTT
TRBJ2-2,-,TRBV4-2,-,CASSQDHSLGTGELFF,TGTGCCAGCAGCCAAGATCACAGCCTGGGGACCGGGGAGCTGTTTTTT
TRBJ2-5,-,TRBV28,-,CASSAATGRETQYF,TGTGCCAGCAGTGCCGCGACAGGCAGAGAGACCCAGTACTTC
TRBJ2-7,-,TRBV2,-,CASSEVDLGYF,TGTGCCAGCAGTGAAGTCGACCTAGGGTACTTC
TRBJ2-7,-,TRBV29-1,once,CSVSDRTVYEQYF,TGCAGCGTTAGCGACAGAACCGTCTACGAGCAGTACTTC
TRBJ2-7,-,TRBV5-1,-,CASSLALGIYEQYF,TGCGCCAGCAGCTTGGCCCTCGGAATCTACGAGCAGTACTTC
TRBJ2-1,TRBD2,TRBV5-4,-,CASRRDPGGSYNEQFF,TGTGCCAGCAGACGAGACCCGGGAGGCTCCTACAATGAGCAGTTCTTC
TRBJ2-5,-,TRBV28,-,CASSQVQETQYF,TGTGCCAGCAGCCAGGTACAAGAGACCCAGTACTTC
TRBJ2-7,-,TRBV28,-,CASSLTAYEQYF,TGTGCCAGCAGTTTGACGGCCTACGAGCAGTACTTC
TRBJ2-7,-,TRBV5-4,-,CASSPGLNYEQYF,TGTGCCAGCAGCCCCGGACTTAACTACGAGCAGTACTTC
TRBJ2-3,-,TRBV15,-,CATSTNFGDTQYF,TGTGCCACCAGCACTAACTTCGGAGATACGCAGTATTTT
TRBJ1-5,TRBD1,TRBV6-1,-,CASSGTGREQPQHF,TGTGCCAGCAGCGGGACAGGGCGGGAACAGCCCCAGCATTTT
TRBJ2-7,-,TRBV2,-,CASSPPRSHPNEQYF,TGTGCCAGCAGCCCCCCCAGGTCCCACCCAAACGAGCAGTACTTC
TRBJ2-5,TRBD2,TRBV28,-,CASSAASGLQETQYF,TGTGCCAGCAGTGCCGCTAGCGGGTTGCAAGAGACCCAGTACTTC
TRBJ2-3,-,TRBV10-3,-,CAIGPDDTDTQYF,TGTGCCATCGGTCCGGATGACACAGATACGCAGTATTTT
TRBJ1-2,-,TRBV13,-,CASSMNADGYTF,TGTGCCAGCAGCATGAACGCCGATGGCTACACCTTC
TRBJ2-7,TRBD2,TRBV6-5,-,CASSHRTSGDYEQYF,TGTGCCAGCAGTCACCGGACTAGCGGGGACTACGAGCAGTACTTC
TRBJ2-7,-,TRBV28,-,CASSLTGDPYEQYF,TGTGCCAGCAGTTTAACAGGCGACCCCTACGAGCAGTACTTC
TRBJ2-1,-,TRBV7-6,-,CASSSSAEQFF,TGTGCCAGCAGCAGCAGCGCTGAGCAGTTCTTC
TRBJ2-7,-,TRBV27,-,CASSWGTGRYEQYF,TGTGCCAGCAGTTGGGGGACGGGTCGCTACGAGCAGTACTTC
TRBJ1-1,-,TRBV6-5,-,CASILREGTEAFF,TGTGCCAGCATCCTCAGGGAGGGCACTGAAGCTTTCTTT
TRBJ2-5,-,TRBV30,-,CAWSVGGSEETQYF,TGTGCCTGGAGTGTAGGAGGCAGTGAAGAGACCCAGTACTTC
TRBJ2-2,-,TRBV6-1,-,CANRMTNTGELFF,TGTGCCAACAGGATGACGAACACCGGGGAGCTGTTTTTT
TRBJ1-1,-,TRBV19,-,CASGRVNTEAFF,TGTGCCAGTGGACGAGTGAACACTGAAGCTTTCTTT